Listed below are T cell receptor beta chains from one sample, sequenced in a study of cytomegalovirus exposure and HLA in healthy donors. The table came from immunoSEQ multiplex PCR; TCRdb's copy has only in-frame clones and leaves some out. The sample holds under 200,000 clones, about 83% seen once. Sequenced input: PBMCs. These receptors were taken from a young woman in good health and CMV-seropositive. Each CDR3 is given with its conserved first and last residue. Fields, in order: clone size, J gene, V gene, CDR3 protein. The listing skips clone size in some rows; elsewhere it reads once, few, many or a size class.

clone_size: .
j_call: TRBJ1-1
v_call: TRBV5-1
cdr3_aa: CASSWDSLTNTEAFF

clone_size: .
j_call: TRBJ1-4
v_call: TRBV15
cdr3_aa: CATSREGGLEEKLFF

clone_size: .
j_call: TRBJ2-5
v_call: TRBV5-6
cdr3_aa: CASSSRGLGQETQYF

clone_size: .
j_call: TRBJ2-3
v_call: TRBV5-4
cdr3_aa: CASSWAPGQSTDTQYF

clone_size: few
j_call: TRBJ2-7
v_call: TRBV7-6
cdr3_aa: CASSPGPGKGDLEQYF

clone_size: few
j_call: TRBJ2-1
v_call: TRBV27
cdr3_aa: CASSLGSGRPYNEQFF

clone_size: .
j_call: TRBJ1-3
v_call: TRBV18
cdr3_aa: CASSPRQSGNTIYF

clone_size: .
j_call: TRBJ1-1
v_call: TRBV6-1
cdr3_aa: CASMGRRVTEAFF

clone_size: .
j_call: TRBJ1-1
v_call: TRBV18
cdr3_aa: CASSPLRNTEAFF

clone_size: .
j_call: TRBJ1-5
v_call: TRBV6-6
cdr3_aa: CASGQLRSRPQHF

clone_size: .
j_call: TRBJ2-3
v_call: TRBV29-1
cdr3_aa: CSHGTSGTDTQYF

clone_size: .
j_call: TRBJ2-7
v_call: TRBV7-9
cdr3_aa: CASSLEGQSSYEQYF

clone_size: .
j_call: TRBJ1-4
v_call: TRBV15
cdr3_aa: CATSREDRGGEKLFF

clone_size: .
j_call: TRBJ1-5
v_call: TRBV4-3
cdr3_aa: CASSQEYGGNQPQHF

clone_size: .
j_call: TRBJ2-1
v_call: TRBV2
cdr3_aa: CASKPGRGSYNEQFF

clone_size: .
j_call: TRBJ2-5
v_call: TRBV28
cdr3_aa: CASSPGLDLETQYF

clone_size: .
j_call: TRBJ1-6
v_call: TRBV28
cdr3_aa: CASSSRQGYNSPLHF

clone_size: .
j_call: TRBJ2-1
v_call: TRBV2
cdr3_aa: CASSDRLAGVDEQFF

clone_size: .
j_call: TRBJ2-7
v_call: TRBV18
cdr3_aa: CASSPQKGAYEQYF

clone_size: .
j_call: TRBJ2-6
v_call: TRBV19
cdr3_aa: CASSPFGGGAQGANVLTF

clone_size: .
j_call: TRBJ1-6
v_call: TRBV2
cdr3_aa: CASRDWGQGHSPLHF

clone_size: .
j_call: TRBJ2-3
v_call: TRBV4-3
cdr3_aa: CASSQEADRGFGDTQYF

clone_size: .
j_call: TRBJ1-1
v_call: TRBV6-1
cdr3_aa: CASTFQGMNTEAFF